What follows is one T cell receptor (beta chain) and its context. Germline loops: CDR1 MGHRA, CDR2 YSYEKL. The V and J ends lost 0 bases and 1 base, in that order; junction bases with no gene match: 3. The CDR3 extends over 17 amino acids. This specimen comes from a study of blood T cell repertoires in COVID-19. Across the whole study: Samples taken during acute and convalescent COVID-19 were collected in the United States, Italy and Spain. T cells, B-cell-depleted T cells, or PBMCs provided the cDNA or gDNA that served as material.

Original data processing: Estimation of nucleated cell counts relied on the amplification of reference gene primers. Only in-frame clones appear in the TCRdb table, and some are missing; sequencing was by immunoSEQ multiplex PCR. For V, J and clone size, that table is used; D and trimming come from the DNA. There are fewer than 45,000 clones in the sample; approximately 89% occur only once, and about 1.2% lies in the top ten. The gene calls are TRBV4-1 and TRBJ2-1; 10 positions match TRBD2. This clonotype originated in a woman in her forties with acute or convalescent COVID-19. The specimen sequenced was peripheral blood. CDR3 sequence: CASSQERAGGSYNEQFF. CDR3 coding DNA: TGCGCCAGCAGCCAAGAGAGAGCGGGAGGGTCCTACAATGAGCAGTTCTTC.